The rows below give T cell receptor beta chains drawn from one sample of a study of CD8+CD57+ T cells in acquired aplastic anemia. MiXCR was run by TCRdb on the reads, yielding one entry per CDR3 protein. The repertoire holds under 150,000 distinct CDR3 sequences, with around two fifths as singletons. The sequenced material came from sorted CD4+, CD8+, or CD8+CD57+ T cells (not recorded which) from PBMCs. The receptor set was obtained from a human donor in good health, serving as a control. CDR3s include the opening cysteine and the closing phenylalanine or tryptophan. D genes are given only for firm matches. Not all rows give a size; the values are once, few, many and, for expanded clones, a class.

-,few,TRBJ2-4,TRBV19,TGTGCCAGTAGTATTAGGCAAGACAAAAACATTCAGTACTTC,CASSIRQDKNIQYF
-,medium-sized,TRBJ2-3,TRBV2,TGTGCCAGCAGTACAGATACGCAGTATTTT,CASSTDTQYF
TRBD2,many,TRBJ2-3,TRBV3-1,TGTGCCAGCAGCCACTTAGCGGGGGCACCGACAGATACGCAGTATTTT,CASSHLAGAPTDTQYF
TRBD2,-,TRBJ2-5,TRBV15,TGTGCCACCAGCAGGACTGCGACTAGCGGGGCCAAGACCCAGTACTTC,CATSRTATSGAKTQYF
-,many,TRBJ2-5,TRBV11-3,TGTGCCAGCAGCTTAGACTCGCGGCAAGAGACCCAGTACTTC,CASSLDSRQETQYF
-,many,TRBJ1-1,TRBV11-3,TGTGCCAGCAGCGTTGGAGGAGTGAACACTGAAGCTTTCTTT,CASSVGGVNTEAFF
-,many,TRBJ2-6,TRBV5-1,TGCGCCAGCAGCTTGGCCTTTATGACCGGGCCATCTGGGGCCAACGTCCTGACTTTC,CASSLAFMTGPSGANVLTF
-,few,TRBJ1-1,TRBV18,TGTGCCAGCTCCCCGGGGACATTCCAAGCTGAAGCTTTCTTT,CASSPGTFQAEAFF
-,many,TRBJ1-2,TRBV12-3/TRBV12-4,TGTGCCAGCAGGGGCAGGGGTGGCTACACCTTC,CASRGRGGYTF
-,many,TRBJ2-2,TRBV6-5,TGTGCCAGCAATTCTCATGGAACGGTTCCCGGGGAGCTGTTTTTT,CASNSHGTVPGELFF
-,-,TRBJ2-1,TRBV11-3,TGTGCCAGCAGTTCTCAGGGGAACCTGGTCAATGAGCAGTTCTTC,CASSSQGNLVNEQFF
-,many,TRBJ1-4,TRBV4-2,TGTGCCAGCAGCCCTCAGGATGGGGCGAGCGAAAAACTGTTTTTT,CASSPQDGASEKLFF
-,many,TRBJ2-5,TRBV5-1,TGCGCCAGCAGCTTCGGCGGGGTGAGGCGAGAGACCCAGTACTTC,CASSFGGVRRETQYF
-,many,TRBJ2-3,TRBV9,TGTGCCAGCAGCGTAGATGTTTCGGCATTAGATACGCAGTATTTT,CASSVDVSALDTQYF
-,-,TRBJ2-3,TRBV20-1,TGCAGTGCTCATGACAGCACAGATACGCAGTATTTT,CSAHDSTDTQYF
-,many,TRBJ1-3,TRBV5-1,TGCGCCAGCAGCGGAGCGGGTTCTGGAAACACCATATATTTT,CASSGAGSGNTIYF
TRBD1,-,TRBJ2-7,TRBV2,TGTGCCTGCAGTGCTGGACAGGGTGCCTACGAGCAGTACTTC,CACSAGQGAYEQYF
TRBD1,few,TRBJ1-2,TRBV5-6,TGTGCCAGCAGCTCCCAGGGGGTGGACACCTTC,CASSSQGVDTF
-,-,TRBJ2-5,TRBV28,TGTGCCAGCAGTTTTTCGGACCGGGATGGGACCCAGTACTTC,CASSFSDRDGTQYF
-,many,TRBJ2-3,TRBV6-1,TGTGCCAGCAGTGACCGACAGAGCACAGATACGCAGTATTTT,CASSDRQSTDTQYF
-,few,TRBJ1-4,TRBV6-1,TGTGCCAGCAAGCTGGGGTCTACTAATGAAAAACTGTTTTTT,CASKLGSTNEKLFF
-,-,TRBJ1-5,TRBV2,TGTGCCAGCGGTCGGACATGGTTTCGTCAGCCCCAGCATTTT,CASGRTWFRQPQHF
TRBD1,-,TRBJ1-2,TRBV29-1,TGCAGCACTGGACAGGAGGGGGGCTACACCTTC,CSTGQEGGYTF
-,few,TRBJ2-5,TRBV6-1,TGTGCCAGCAATATACAGGGCGCGAAGACCCAGTACTTC,CASNIQGAKTQYF
TRBD1,-,TRBJ1-1,TRBV18,TGTGCCAGCTCCCCTCGGACAGGGTTGTCGGTTCGTAGCATGAACACTGAAGCTTTCTTT,CASSPRTGLSVRSMNTEAFF
-,many,TRBJ1-1,TRBV5-1,TGCGCCAGCAGCGTGAGCCTCAGAATCAACACTGAAGCTTTCTTT,CASSVSLRINTEAFF
-,-,TRBJ2-2,TRBV10-2,TGCGCCAGCAGTGATTGGGGAGACACCGGGGAGCTGTTTTTT,CASSDWGDTGELFF
TRBD2,many,TRBJ2-3,TRBV20-1,TGCAGCCTACGAGGCCGACTAGCGGGACGCACAGATACGCAGTATTTT,CSLRGRLAGRTDTQYF
-,-,TRBJ1-2,TRBV29-1,TGCAGCGTTTACCAGGTGGATGGCTACACCTTC,CSVYQVDGYTF
-,-,TRBJ2-5,TRBV29-1,TGCAGCGTTAGTCGCCAGGGGACAAAGCAAGAGACCCAGTACTTC,CSVSRQGTKQETQYF